The clone carrying this T cell receptor beta chain was seen only a few times. The antigen is not known. These data belong to a study of shared clonotypes between healthy human individuals. Notes on the study in general: Rarefaction analysis demonstrated incomplete sorted-subset sequencing notwithstanding large depth.

Naive CD8 cells lacked CD45RO and underwent positive selection for CCR7, leaving out terminally differentiated effector memory CD45RA+ cells. Trimming removed 5 bases at V and 6 bases at J, with 13 bases between. The CDR3 has 12 amino acids. Germline CDR1 and CDR2: GTSNPN and SVGIG (reference sequence). Measured with immunoSEQ multiplex PCR; TCRdb has only the in-frame clones, and not every one. The sample consists of some 2.1 million clones, around 93% of them appearing once. The TCR comes from a man aged 18 to 29 in good health. Some clones in this sample may be carry-over from other donors' samples. The genes are TRBV30 and TRBJ1-2; D gene unclear. What was sequenced was naive CD8+ T cells from PBMCs. CDR3 sequence (DNA): TGTGCCTGGGATTTAGGTGGGCATGGCTACACCTTC. Its translation is CAWDLGGHGYTF.